The 12 T cell receptor beta chains reported below all come from one sample, sequenced in a study of post-analysis software for immune sequencing data. Unique-molecular-identifier-tagged TCR beta cDNA libraries were used. TCRdb used MiXCR to reprocess the PCR reads, holding one entry per CDR3 protein. The sample holds roughly 150,000 distinct CDR3 sequences, 35% to 40% seen once. The sample was blood, taken after autologous hematopoietic stem cell transplantation. Source of these receptors: a girl between 5 and 17 years old with multiple sclerosis.

The chain recombines TRBV30 with TRBJ1-1, with a tentative D call TRBD1 (6 bases). CDR1 and CDR2 (germline): GTSNPN, SVGIG (reference sequence). This CDR3 is 12 amino acids long. CDR3 protein: CAGARMNTEAFF. In DNA form, the CDR3 reads TGTGCGGGGGCTCGAATGAACACTGAAGCTTTCTTT.

The rearrangement uses TRBV6-5 and TRBJ2-3; D is perhaps TRBD1 or TRBD2 (5 bases each). The V gene's germline CDR1 is MNHEY and CDR2 SVGAGI. This CDR3 has 12 amino acids. V was clipped by 7 bases and J by 14 bases, with 19 bases between them. CDR3 protein: CASTINGARRYF. CDR3 nucleotide sequence: TGTGCCAGCACTATCAACGGGGCCCGGCGGTATTTT.

V and J are TRBV5-1 and TRBJ2-7; no clear D gene. The V end lost 4 bases, the J end lost 3 bases, and 14 bases lay between the germline ends. Germline CDR1 reads SGHRS; CDR2 reads YFSETQ. The CDR3 is 14 residues long. CDR3 sequence reads: CASSPTELNYEQYF. For the CDR3, the DNA is TGCGCCAGCAGCCCCACAGAGCTCAACTACGAGCAGTACTTC.

This clonotype appeared a few times. The chain is built from TRBV24-1 and TRBJ2-5; 10 nucleotides align to TRBD2. With V trimmed by 3 bases and J by 5 bases, 8 bases remained unmatched. Germline assignment: CDR1 KGHDR and CDR2 SFDVKD. CDR3 size: 16 residues. The CDR3 here is CATSDQRLAGLETQYF. For the CDR3, the DNA is TGTGCCACCAGTGATCAAAGACTAGCGGGCCTGGAGACCCAGTACTTC.

There are a few counts of this clonotype. J is TRBJ1-5 and V is TRBV7-8; 7 nucleotides match TRBD1. V was clipped by 5 bases and J by 0 bases; unmatched bases: 10. In germline, CDR1 is SGHVS, CDR2 FQNEAQ. The CDR3 runs to 17 residues. The CDR3 DNA sequence: TGTGCCAGCAGCCCCCCGGGACAGCTTTATAGCAATCAGCCCCAGCATTTT. Its protein product is CASSPPGQLYSNQPQHF. Based on the CDR3 plus reference TRBV7-8 and TRBJ1-5, the full variable domain is GAGVSQSPRYKVAKRGQDVALRCDPISGHVSLFWYQQALGQGPEFLTYFQNEAQLDKSGLPSDRFFAERPEGSVSTLKIQRTQQEDSAVYLCASSPPGQLYSNQPQHFGDGTRLSIL.

This clonotype was observed a few times. This rearrangement joins TRBV5-5 to TRBJ2-6, with 7 bases aligning to TRBD1. CDR3 length: 15 residues. CDR1 SGHKS and CDR2 YYEKEE come from the germline V gene (reference sequence). V gave up 4 bases and J gave up 2 bases; unmatched junction bases: 3. The CDR3 loop reads CASSLQGPGANVLTF. The CDR3 nucleotides are TGTGCCAGCAGCCTACAGGGGCCTGGGGCCAACGTCCTGACTTTC.

V and J are TRBV29-1 and TRBJ2-5, with 7 bases lining up with TRBD2. Germline V CDR1 and CDR2: SQVTM, ANQGSEA. This CDR3 spans 14 amino acids. Unmatched junction bases numbered 13, after V lost 7 bases and J lost 5 bases. The CDR3 spells CSAARLAVGETQYF. The CDR3 DNA reads as TGCAGCGCCGCCCGACTAGCTGTGGGGGAGACCCAGTACTTC. The full variable domain, rest sourced from reference TRBV29-1 and TRBJ2-5, is SAVISQKPSRDICQRGTSLTIQCQVDSQVTMMFWYRQQPGQSLTLIATANQGSEATYESGFVIDKFPISRPNLTFSTLTVSNMSPEDSSIYLCSAARLAVGETQYFGPGTRLLVL.

The V and J genes are TRBV25-1 and TRBJ2-5; 9 nucleotides agree with TRBD2. This CDR3 region has 16 residues. Germline lookup yields CDR1 MGHDK and CDR2 SYGVNS. After removal of 0 bases from V and 4 bases from J, the junction contained 6 bases not matched to a gene. The CDR3, as DNA: TGTGCCAGCAGTGAATATAAGGCGGGGGGGGTAGAGACCCAGTACTTC. Residues: CASSEYKAGGVETQYF.

The chain recombines TRBV6-2 or TRBV6-3 with TRBJ2-2; TRBD1 agrees at 7 bases. The CDR3 sequence is 14 residues long. V shed 7 bases and J 5 bases; nucleotides not matched to a gene: 7. Germline CDR1 and CDR2: MNHEY and SVGEGT. The CDR3 region is CASIPGQRTGELFF. Written as DNA, the CDR3 is TGTGCCAGCATCCCGGGACAGAGGACCGGGGAGCTGTTTTTT.

This clonotype has just a few counts. The V call is TRBV6-4, the J call TRBJ2-7; D is undetermined. This CDR3 spans 13 amino acids. V lost 5 bases, J lost 3 bases, and 11 bases lay in between. Looked up from germline, CDR1 is MRHNA and CDR2 is SNTAGT. CDR3 nucleotide sequence: TGTGCCAGCAGTCGGGCGGCCGGCTACGAGCAGTACTTC. Its translation is CASSRAAGYEQYF.

The CDR3 protein is CASSRPRLAGGPGELFF. CDR3 nucleotide sequence: TGCGCCAGCAGCCGCCCAAGACTAGCGGGAGGGCCCGGGGAGCTGTTTTTT. The rearrangement links TRBV5-1 to TRBJ2-2; TRBD2 matches at 14 bases. The V gene's germline CDR1 is SGHRS and CDR2 YFSETQ. This CDR3 is built from 17 residues. The trim removed 4 bases at V and 6 bases at J, leaving 8 bases unmatched. Together with reference TRBV5-1 and TRBJ2-2, the CDR3 gives the full variable domain: KAGVTQTPRYLIKTRGQQVTLSCSPISGHRSVSWYQQTPGQGLQFLFEYFSETQRNKGNFPGRFSGRQFSNSRSEMNVSTLELGDSALYLCASSRPRLAGGPGELFFGEGSRLTVL.

This clonotype was observed a few times. This chain connects TRBV12-3 or TRBV12-4 to TRBJ1-1; D is undetermined. The CDR3 is made up of 14 amino acids. V lost 3 bases and J 0 bases, leaving 8 bases between the germline ends. Here the CDR3 DNA reads TGTGCCAGCAGTTTCGGTCAGGTGAACACTGAAGCTTTCTTT. Translated: CASSFGQVNTEAFF.